This TCR beta chain was found in a study of early T cells in non-severe SARS-CoV-2 infection. Study-level information: Chains were not paired, and sequencing was done on bulk RNA from unsorted whole blood.

This clonotype was detected ten times or more. Unique molecular identifiers were added to individual cDNA molecules. One entry per CDR3 protein, called by TCRdb with MiXCR from the 5' RACE reads. There are 69,000 or so distinct CDR3 sequences in the sample; 4% to 6% occur only once, and roughly 3.6% lies in the top ten. Trimming took off 6 bases at V and 8 bases at J, with 11 bases between the two ends. Germline CDR1 and CDR2: KGHSH and LQKENI. The length of the CDR3 is 12 residues. J is TRBJ2-1 and V is TRBV18; unclear D gene. Sequenced here: whole blood, sampled at baseline. The sequence was collected from an adult who was a healthcare worker with PCR-confirmed SARS-CoV-2 infection or an uninfected control (not recorded which). The donor label of this sample is uncertain. In DNA form, the CDR3 reads TGTGCCAGCTCCCTCCAGGACCATGAGCAGTTCTTC. Protein: CASSLQDHEQFF.